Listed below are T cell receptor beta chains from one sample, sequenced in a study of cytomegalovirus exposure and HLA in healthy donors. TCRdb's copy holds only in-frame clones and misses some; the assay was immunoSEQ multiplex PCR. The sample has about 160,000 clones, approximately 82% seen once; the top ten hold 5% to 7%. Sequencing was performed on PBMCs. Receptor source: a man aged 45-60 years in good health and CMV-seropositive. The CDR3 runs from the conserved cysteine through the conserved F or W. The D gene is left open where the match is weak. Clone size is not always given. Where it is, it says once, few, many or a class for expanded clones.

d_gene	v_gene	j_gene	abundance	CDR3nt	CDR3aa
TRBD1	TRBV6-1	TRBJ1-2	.	TGTGCCACCCGCGGGAGGGGACAGTCCTATGGCTACACCTTC	CATRGRGQSYGYTF
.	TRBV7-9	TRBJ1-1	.	TGTGCCAGCAGCTTAGGAGGGGGTGGCACTGAAGCTTTCTTT	CASSLGGGGTEAFF
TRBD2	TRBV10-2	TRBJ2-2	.	TGCGCCAGCAGTGAGTCGGGGGGGTCCACCGGGGAGCTGTTTTTT	CASSESGGSTGELFF
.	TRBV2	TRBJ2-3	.	TGTGCCAGCACTCAAAACCTAGTTGGGGATACGCAGTATTTT	CASTQNLVGDTQYF
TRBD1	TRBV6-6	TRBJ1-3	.	TGTGCCAGCAAGGGGGCTACAGGGGGAGGAAACACCATATATTTT	CASKGATGGGNTIYF
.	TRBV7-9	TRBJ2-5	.	TGTGCCAGCAGCTTAGAGGGGGACCAAGGGACCCAGTACTTC	CASSLEGDQGTQYF
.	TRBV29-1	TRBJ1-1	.	TGCAGCGAGTCGACGGGATTGAACACTGAAGCTTTCTTT	CSESTGLNTEAFF
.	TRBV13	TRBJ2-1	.	TGTGCCAGCAGAGGGGTCAGCTCCTACAATGAGCAGTTCTTC	CASRGVSSYNEQFF
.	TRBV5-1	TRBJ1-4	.	TGCGCCAGCAGTTCGGGTCCCCAAAATGAAAAACTGTTTTTT	CASSSGPQNEKLFF
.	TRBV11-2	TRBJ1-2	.	TGTGCCAGCACCTTGGACTTGAACTATGGCTACACCTTC	CASTLDLNYGYTF
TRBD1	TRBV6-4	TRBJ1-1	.	TGCGCCAGCAGTGACTCGGGAGACAGGGTCGGGGCTTTCTTT	CASSDSGDRVGAFF
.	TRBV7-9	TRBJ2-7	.	TGTGCCAGCAGCTTAAATGTCCAGGACTCCTACGAGCAGTACTTC	CASSLNVQDSYEQYF
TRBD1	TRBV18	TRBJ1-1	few	TGTGCCAGCGCAGTTCTACCCGGGACAGAGAACACTGAAGCTTTCTTT	CASAVLPGTENTEAFF
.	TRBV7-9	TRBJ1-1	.	TGTTCCAGCACCGGACAAGGGACAAAGAACACTGAAGCTTTCTTT	CSSTGQGTKNTEAFF
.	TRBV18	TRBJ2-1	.	TGTGCCAGCTCACCGGCGGAATTAACCCTATACAATGAGCAGTTCTTC	CASSPAELTLYNEQFF
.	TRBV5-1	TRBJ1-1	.	TGCGCCAGCAGTCTACTTGGAGCTTTGTTGAACACTGAAGCTTTCTTT	CASSLLGALLNTEAFF
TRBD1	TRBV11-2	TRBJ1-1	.	TGTGCCAGCAGCCGACTACAGGGGTCCACTGAAGCTTTCTTT	CASSRLQGSTEAFF
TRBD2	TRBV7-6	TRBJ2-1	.	TGTGCCAGCAGCTCGACGGGGGGGCTGTACAATGAGCAGTTCTTC	CASSSTGGLYNEQFF
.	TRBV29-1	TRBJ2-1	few	TGCAGCGCCACAGCGGGCGCCTCCTACAATGAGCAGTTCTTC	CSATAGASYNEQFF
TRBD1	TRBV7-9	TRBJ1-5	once	TGTGCCAGCAGCTTAGAGGGGGCGAGCAATCAGCCCCAGCATTTT	CASSLEGASNQPQHF
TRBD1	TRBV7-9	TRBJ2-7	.	TGTGCCAGCAGCCCAGCGAGCCCGGACAGGGGGAGCCACGAGCAGTACTTC	CASSPASPDRGSHEQYF
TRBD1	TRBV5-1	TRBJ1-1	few	TGCGCCAGCAGCCGACAGGGGAACACTGAAGCTTTCTTT	CASSRQGNTEAFF
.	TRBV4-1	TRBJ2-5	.	TGCGCCAGCAGCCAAGGACAGGTCCTACGGGAGACCCAGTACTTC	CASSQGQVLRETQYF
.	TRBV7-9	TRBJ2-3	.	TGTGCCAGCAGCTTTGGCGGAGGCACAGATACGCAGTATTTT	CASSFGGGTDTQYF
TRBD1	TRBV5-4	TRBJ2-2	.	TGTGCCAGCAGCAAGGGACAGGGGGCGACCGGGGAGCTGTTTTTT	CASSKGQGATGELFF
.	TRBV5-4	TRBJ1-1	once	TGTGCCAGCAGCTTGGTGGACTGGCAGACTGAAGCTTTCTTT	CASSLVDWQTEAFF
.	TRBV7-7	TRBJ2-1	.	TGTGCCAGCAGCTTAGTCAGGGCCCAGCTCTTC	CASSLVRAQLF
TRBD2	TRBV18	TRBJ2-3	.	TGTGCCAGCTCACGGATTACTAGCGGGGAAACAGATACGCAGTATTTT	CASSRITSGETDTQYF
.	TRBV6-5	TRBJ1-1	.	TGTGCCAGCAGAGGGACATCGAACACTGAAGCTTTCTTT	CASRGTSNTEAFF
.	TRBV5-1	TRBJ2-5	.	TGCGCCAGCAGTAGAAGTCTGACTAACTCAACCCAGTACTTC	CASSRSLTNSTQYF
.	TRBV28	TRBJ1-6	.	TGTGCCAGCAGTACCAATCTGGACGGGAACTATAATTCACCCCTCCACTTT	CASSTNLDGNYNSPLHF
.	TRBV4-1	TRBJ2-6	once	TGCGCCAGCAGCCTCGAGGACAGCCTGTCTGGGGCCAACGTCCTGACTTTC	CASSLEDSLSGANVLTF
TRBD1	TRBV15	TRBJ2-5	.	TGTGCCACTGACAGGGGGCCTGGAGAGACCCAGTACTTC	CATDRGPGETQYF
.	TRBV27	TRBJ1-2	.	TGTGCCAGCAGTTTAACGGGGAACTATGGCTACACCTTC	CASSLTGNYGYTF
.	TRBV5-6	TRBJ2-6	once	TGTGCCAGCAGCCCGAAGCCCTCTGGGGCCAACGTCCTGACTTTC	CASSPKPSGANVLTF
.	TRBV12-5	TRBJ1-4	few	TGTGCTAGTGGTTTGTCCGGGGGAATTCGTGAAAAACTGTTTTTT	CASGLSGGIREKLFF
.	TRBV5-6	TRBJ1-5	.	TGTGCCAGCAGCAATGGCCGCGCAGGGCCCTTAATGACCCAGCATTTT	CASSNGRAGPLMTQHF
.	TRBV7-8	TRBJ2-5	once	TGTGCCAGCAGCTCAGGCCCAGGCCGCCAAGAGACCCAGTACTTC	CASSSGPGRQETQYF
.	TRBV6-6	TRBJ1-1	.	TGTGCCAGCAGTAGCTTCGGGGGGTTTGAAGCTTTCTTT	CASSSFGGFEAFF
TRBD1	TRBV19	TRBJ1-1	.	TGTGCCAGTAGTGTGGCGGGACAGCCTAACACTGAAGCTTTCTTT	CASSVAGQPNTEAFF
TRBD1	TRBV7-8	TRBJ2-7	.	TGTGCCAGCAGCTTAGATCATCCAGGGGGTCTTCTCGACGAGCAGTACTTC	CASSLDHPGGLLDEQYF
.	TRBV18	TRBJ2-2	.	TGTGCCAGCTCACCCTCCCAGGGAACCGGGGAGCTGTTTTTT	CASSPSQGTGELFF